Listed here is a single T cell receptor beta chain. Its antigen is still unknown. V was clipped by 4 bases and J by 2 bases, with 8 bases between them. This CDR3 is 13 amino acids long. In germline, CDR1 is MNHNY, CDR2 SVGAGI (reference sequence). These data come from a study of neoadjuvant anti-PD-1 for oral cavity cancer. Study-wide results and limits: Treg/Th17 ratio rose with pretreatment blood and fell with post-treatment tumor TCRbeta clonality.

Six replicates per PBMC sample, mostly from roughly 490 ng of genomic DNA. Only in-frame clones appear in the TCRdb table, and some are missing; sequencing was by immunoSEQ multiplex PCR. Of over 5,500 clones in the sample, around 72% were seen once. The source material was PBMCs, sampled before nivolumab (anti-PD-1) treatment. V gene TRBV6-6 combines with J gene TRBJ2-5; D unclear. The sequence came from a person aged 35-79 years with oral cavity squamous cell carcinoma. The chain's CDR3 is CASSSNRQETQYF. CDR3 nucleotide sequence: TGTGCCAGCAGTTCCAATCGTCAAGAGACCCAGTACTTC.